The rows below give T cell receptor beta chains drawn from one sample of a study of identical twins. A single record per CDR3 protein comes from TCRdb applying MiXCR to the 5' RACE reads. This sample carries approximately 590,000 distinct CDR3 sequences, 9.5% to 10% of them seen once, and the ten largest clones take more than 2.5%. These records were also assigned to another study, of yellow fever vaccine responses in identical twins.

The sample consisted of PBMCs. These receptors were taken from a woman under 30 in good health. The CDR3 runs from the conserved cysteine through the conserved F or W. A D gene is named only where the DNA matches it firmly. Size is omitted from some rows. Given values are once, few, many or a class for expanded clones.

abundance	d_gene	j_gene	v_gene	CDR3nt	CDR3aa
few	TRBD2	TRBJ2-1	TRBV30	TGTGCCTGTATGACTAGCGGGGGGGTCTATGAGCAGTTCTTC	CACMTSGGVYEQFF
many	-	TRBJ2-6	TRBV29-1	TGCAGCGTCCAAATTGGGGCGACTGGGGCCAACGTCCTGACTTTC	CSVQIGATGANVLTF
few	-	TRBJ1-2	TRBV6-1	TGTGCCAGCAGGATGGGGGGGCTTAAGGGATATGGCTACACCTTC	CASRMGGLKGYGYTF
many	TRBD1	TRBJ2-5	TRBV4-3	TGCGCCAGCAGCCCAAGGACAGGGGGCGTAGAGACCCAGTACTTC	CASSPRTGGVETQYF
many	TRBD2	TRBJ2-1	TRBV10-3	TGTGCCATCAGTGAGTTCGGAGCGGGGGGGCCAGATGAGCAGTTCTTC	CAISEFGAGGPDEQFF
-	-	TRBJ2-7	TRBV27	TGTGCCAGCAGTTCCAAGGATGGCGGCCTATCCTACGAGCAGTACTTC	CASSSKDGGLSYEQYF
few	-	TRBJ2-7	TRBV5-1	TGCGCCAGCAGCCAGGGCCGGGACACGTCCTACGAGCAGTACTTC	CASSQGRDTSYEQYF
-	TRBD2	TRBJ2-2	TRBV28	TGTGCCAGCAGTTTATTTAGCGTCGGGACTAGCGGGTTCGCCGGGGAGCTGTTTTTT	CASSLFSVGTSGFAGELFF
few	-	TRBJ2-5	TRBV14	TGTGCCAGCAGCCAAGATTGCCCGACCCAAGAGACCCAGTACTTC	CASSQDCPTQETQYF
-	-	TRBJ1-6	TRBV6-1	TGTGCCAGCACCGAGATGGACAGACGGAATTCACCCCTCCACTTT	CASTEMDRRNSPLHF
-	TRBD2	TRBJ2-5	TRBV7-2	TGTGCCAGCAGCTTAAGTAGCGGGGCAGGAACCCAGTACTTC	CASSLSSGAGTQYF
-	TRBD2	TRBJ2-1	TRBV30	TGTGCCTGGAGTGATGGACTAGCGGGACCCTCGGAGCAGTTCTTC	CAWSDGLAGPSEQFF
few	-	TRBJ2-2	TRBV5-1	TGCGCCAGCAGCTTGGAATTGAGTTCTAGCACCGGGGAGCTGTTTTTT	CASSLELSSSTGELFF
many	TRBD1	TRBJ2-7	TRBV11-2	TGTGCCAGCTCGCTTCCCCCCGGGACAGTTCTAAACGAGCAGTACTTC	CASSLPPGTVLNEQYF
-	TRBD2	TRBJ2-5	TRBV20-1	TGCAGTGCTAGAGTCACGGGGGGGGTAGAGACCCAGTACTTC	CSARVTGGVETQYF
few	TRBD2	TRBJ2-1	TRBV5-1	TGCGCCAGCAGCTCAGGACTAGCGGGGACCCCTATGGATGAGCAGTTCTTC	CASSSGLAGTPMDEQFF
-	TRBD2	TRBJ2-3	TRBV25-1	TGTGCCAGCAGTGAAAGCCCCAGCGGGGTGCGCACAGATACGCAGTATTTT	CASSESPSGVRTDTQYF
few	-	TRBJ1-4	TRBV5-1	TGCGCCAGCAGCTTGGAGGCGGGAAAGAATGAAAAACTGTTTTTT	CASSLEAGKNEKLFF
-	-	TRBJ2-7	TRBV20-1	TGCAGTGCTGGTGAACCGGAAACCTACGAGCAGTACTTC	CSAGEPETYEQYF
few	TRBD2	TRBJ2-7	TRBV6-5	TGTGCCAGCAGTTACCGCAGGGACTACTACGAGCAGTACTTC	CASSYRRDYYEQYF
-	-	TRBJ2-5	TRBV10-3	TGTGCCATCGGAGAACTCCAAGAGACCCAGTACTTC	CAIGELQETQYF
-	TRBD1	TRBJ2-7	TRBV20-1	TGCAGTGCCCAGGGGGCCGAATACGAGCAGTACTTC	CSAQGAEYEQYF
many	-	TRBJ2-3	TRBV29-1	TGCAGCGTTGAAGAGGCGGTCAGAAGCACAGATACGCAGTATTTT	CSVEEAVRSTDTQYF
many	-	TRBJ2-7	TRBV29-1	TGCAGCGTTTCCGGCAGGCGCTCCTGGGAGCAGTACTTC	CSVSGRRSWEQYF
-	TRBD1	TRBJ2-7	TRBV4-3	TGCGCCAGCAGCCAAGACCTTGACAGGGACAGGGGCTACGAGCAGTACTTC	CASSQDLDRDRGYEQYF
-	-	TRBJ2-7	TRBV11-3	TGTGCCAGCAGCTTAGTTGCGAGTAACGAGCAGTACTTC	CASSLVASNEQYF
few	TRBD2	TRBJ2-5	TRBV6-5	TGTGCCAGCAGTTTCAATCCGGGAGGGGAAGAGACCCAGTACTTC	CASSFNPGGEETQYF
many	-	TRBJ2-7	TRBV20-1	TGCAGTGCTAGAGATTCGGGACGGGGCTACGAGCAGTACTTC	CSARDSGRGYEQYF
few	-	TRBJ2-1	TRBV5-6	TGTGCCAGCAGCTTGGGACAGGTCCTGAGCTCCTACAATGAGCAGTTCTTC	CASSLGQVLSSYNEQFF
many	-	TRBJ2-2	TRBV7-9	TGTGCCAGCCAGCTAGGCACCGGGGAGCTGTTTTTT	CASQLGTGELFF
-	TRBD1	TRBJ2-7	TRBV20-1	TGCAGTGCTAGAGGAGGGACAGCAGACTACGAGCAGTACTTC	CSARGGTADYEQYF
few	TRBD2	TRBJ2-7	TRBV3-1	TGTGCCAGCAGCCAAGGCCTAGCGGGGTTCGCCTACGAGCAGTACTTC	CASSQGLAGFAYEQYF
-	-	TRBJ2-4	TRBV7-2	TGTGCCAGCAGCTTAACAATTGACGGTCTAGCCAAAAACATTCAGTACTTC	CASSLTIDGLAKNIQYF
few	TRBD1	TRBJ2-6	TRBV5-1	TGCGCCAGCAGCTTGGGACAGGGCAGCTCTGGGGCCAACGTCCTGACTTTC	CASSLGQGSSGANVLTF
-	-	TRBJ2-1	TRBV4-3	TGCGCCAGCAGCCGAGATAGCCTAGCCCCCTACAATGAGCAGTTCTTC	CASSRDSLAPYNEQFF
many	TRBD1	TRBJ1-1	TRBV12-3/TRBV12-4	TGTGCCAGCAGTCTTAGACAGGGTGGTGAAGCTTTCTTT	CASSLRQGGEAFF
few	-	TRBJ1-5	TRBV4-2	TGTGCCAGCAGCCTATCGACAGATACCTATAGCATGAATCAGCCCCAGCATTTT	CASSLSTDTYSMNQPQHF
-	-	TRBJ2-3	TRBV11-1	TGTGCCAGCAGCTCCTCCTCCATTAGCACAGATACGCAGTATTTT	CASSSSSISTDTQYF
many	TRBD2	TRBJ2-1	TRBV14	TGTGCCAGCAGCCAGCCCACTAGCGGGAGAATTTATGAGCAGTTCTTC	CASSQPTSGRIYEQFF
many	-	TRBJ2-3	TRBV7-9	TGTGCCAGCAAGGGGGGCTCCCGGGATCATACGCAGTATTTT	CASKGGSRDHTQYF
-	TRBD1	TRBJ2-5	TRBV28	TGTGCCAGCAGTTTTAGGGACAGAAAAAAAGAGACCCAGTACTTC	CASSFRDRKKETQYF
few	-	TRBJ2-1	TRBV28	TGTGCCAGCGCTAGGGTACTGGGCGGGACTGTCTATGAGCAGTTCTTC	CASARVLGGTVYEQFF
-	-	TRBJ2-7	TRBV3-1	TGTGCCAGCAGCCATGCAGAAAAAACCTACGAGCAGTACTTC	CASSHAEKTYEQYF
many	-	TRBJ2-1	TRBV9	TGTGCCAGCAGCGTAGCTCCGAGTCTGACTGCCTCCTACAATGAGCAGTTCTTC	CASSVAPSLTASYNEQFF
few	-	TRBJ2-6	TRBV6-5	TGTGCCAGCAGTTTATTTCGGGGCTCTGGGGCCAACGTCCTGACTTTC	CASSLFRGSGANVLTF
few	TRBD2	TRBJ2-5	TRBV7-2	TGTGCCAGCAGCTTAGCGGTTAGCGGGGGAGTTGAGACCCAGTACTTC	CASSLAVSGGVETQYF
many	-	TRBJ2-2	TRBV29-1	TGCAGCGTTTGGGGACCTTCGAACACCGGGGAGCTGTTTTTT	CSVWGPSNTGELFF
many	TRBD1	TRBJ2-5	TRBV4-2	TGTGCCAGCAGCCAAGCCGGGACAGAGCAAGAGACCCAGTACTTC	CASSQAGTEQETQYF
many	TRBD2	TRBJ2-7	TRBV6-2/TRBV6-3	TGTGCCAGCAGTTACCCGGGACTAGACGTCTACGAGCAGTACTTC	CASSYPGLDVYEQYF